The clone carrying this TCR beta chain was recorded once. The antigen is not known. One end of the junction fails to match germline, which may point to a read error. The sample originates from a study of cytomegalovirus exposure and HLA in healthy donors. Study-level points and caveats: Researchers reported that three CMV-associated chains were confirmed in vitro as CMV antigen-specific. 87-base-pair reads could not separate some V segments, including TRBV6-2 and TRBV6-3.

The CDR3 is 13 residues long. From germline, CDR1 is LNHDA and CDR2 SQIVND (reference sequence). Researchers ran the PCR with 60 Vbeta and 13 Jbeta primers. TCRdb's copy holds only in-frame clones and misses some; the assay was immunoSEQ multiplex PCR. The sample carries approximately 170,000 clones, 65% to 85% recorded once. The chain recombines TRBV19 with TRBJ1-5; 9 nucleotides agree with TRBD1. The TCR comes from a woman aged 18-35 years in good health and CMV-seronegative. What was sequenced was PBMCs. The CDR3 DNA is TGTGCCAGTCAGGACAGGGGCAACCAGCCCCAGCATTTT. It encodes CASQDRGNQPQHF.